Presented here are 20 T cell receptor beta chains from one specimen sequenced in a study of Graves' ophthalmopathy and Graves' hyperthyroidism. Researchers took RNA transcripts and amplified TCR beta CDR3 regions from them. HTBI primers served in a first-round RT-PCR, which a second-round multiplex PCR followed. TCRdb itself ran the multiplex PCR reads through MiXCR, one entry per CDR3 protein. Among around 1.1 million distinct CDR3 sequences listed, about two fifths were seen once. The source material was peripheral blood or thyroid tissue (not recorded which). The receptors here all came from an adult man with Graves' hyperthyroidism.

The rearrangement joins TRBV5-6 to TRBJ2-5; D ambiguous. V lost 7 bases and J 5 bases, leaving 27 bases between the germline ends. The germline V gene has CDR1 SGHDT and CDR2 YYEEEE. The CDR3 spans 17 residues. The DNA of the CDR3 is TGTGCCAGCGGACCACAGACCAAGGCTCGTCGATTGGAGACCCAGTACTTC. This gives the protein CASGPQTKARRLETQYF.

The chain employs TRBV29-1 and TRBJ2-7; D is uncertain. The CDR3 is 12 residues long. In germline, CDR1 is SQVTM, CDR2 ANQGSEA. V dropped 6 bases and J dropped 4 bases, with 13 bases sitting between them. CDR3 nucleotides: TGCAGCGTCGATAGCCGGGTTTACGAGCAGTACTTC. This codes for CSVDSRVYEQYF.

The chain uses TRBV10-3 and TRBJ1-5; D is uncertain. The length of the CDR3 is 13 residues. Germline assignment: CDR1 ENHRY and CDR2 SYGVKD. With 3 bases removed from V and 1 base from J, the gap between germline ends came to 4 bases. The CDR3 is CAISERSNQPQHF. DNA of the CDR3: TGTGCCATCAGTGAACGGAGCAATCAGCCCCAGCATTTT.

This clonotype was picked up a small number of times. The genes are TRBV10-2 and TRBJ2-3, with TRBD2 matching 9 bases. The germline gives CDR1 WSHSY, CDR2 SAAADI. Germline trimming cut 5 bases from V and 2 bases from J; bases unmatched to any gene: 5. This CDR3 comprises 15 residues. The CDR3 reads CASSLAGVLTDTQYF. As DNA, the CDR3 is TGCGCCAGCAGTTTAGCGGGGGTACTCACAGATACGCAGTATTTT.

The CDR3 DNA reads TGTGCCAGCAGCACCGGTAGTGTCCAAGAGACCCAGTACTTC. Protein: CASSTGSVQETQYF. The gene calls are TRBV7-7 and TRBJ2-5; D gene ambiguous. Germline CDR1 reads SSHAT; CDR2 reads FNYEAQ (reference sequence). With 5 bases removed from V and 1 base from J, the gap between germline ends came to 11 bases. The CDR3 totals 14 residues.

This chain connects TRBV19 to TRBJ1-2; 7 positions agree with TRBD1. The J segment lost 6 bases and the V segment lost 3 bases, leaving 16 bases of the junction unmatched. Germline CDR1 reads LNHDA; CDR2 reads SQIVND (reference sequence). This CDR3 contains 17 residues. The CDR3 is CASSILDRVGIVDGYTF. CDR3 DNA: TGTGCCAGTAGTATTCTCGACAGGGTGGGGATAGTCGATGGCTACACCTTC.

The V call is TRBV10-3, the J call TRBJ2-7; D gene uncertain. The DNA end favors TRBJ2-1, so the J call may be wrong. The CDR3 loop spans 12 amino acids. Germline values: CDR1 ENHRY, CDR2 SYGVKD. DNA for the CDR3: TGTGCCATCATGGACCTTAACAATGAGCAGTTCTTC. Translated, it gives CAIMDLNNEQFF.

With regard to this clonotype: A much larger clone lies a single base off, so this may be a read error. The conserved phenylalanine or tryptophan is not found at the CDR3 terminus, so this likely reflects a read error. The J gene is TRBJ2-7, the V gene TRBV9; TRBD1 might be the D (6 bases). V was clipped by 2 bases and J by 0 bases, with 12 bases between them. CDR3 size: 15 residues. Per germline, CDR1 SGDLS and CDR2 YYNGEE. This CDR3 reads CASSVGRDNSYEQYL. In DNA form, the CDR3 reads TGTGCCAGCAGCGTCGGCCGGGACAACTCCTACGAGCAGTACCTC.

The chain joins TRBV12-3 or TRBV12-4 to TRBJ2-5; D is unresolved. This CDR3 contains 14 residues. V was trimmed by 4 bases and J by 5 bases, leaving 14 bases between them. The CDR3: CASSSLDLGETQYF. The CDR3 DNA sequence: TGTGCCAGCAGTTCATTGGACCTGGGGGAGACCCAGTACTTC.

This chain joins TRBV10-2 and TRBJ2-7, with 7 bases identical to TRBD1. The CDR3 covers 15 residues. Germline CDR1 reads WSHSY; CDR2 reads SAAADI. After removal of 5 bases from V and 3 bases from J, the junction contained 10 bases not matched to a gene. The CDR3 loop is CASSLELGGFYEQYF. For the CDR3, the DNA is TGCGCCAGCAGTCTTGAACTAGGGGGCTTCTACGAGCAGTACTTC.

This clonotype was seen more than once but under ten times. This rearrangement joins TRBV12-3 or TRBV12-4 to TRBJ2-5, with unresolved D. The CDR3 is made up of 14 amino acids. The V gene lost 2 bases and the J gene lost 3 bases, with 10 bases spanning the gap. Here the CDR3 reads CASSLRLAKETQYF. For the CDR3, the DNA is TGTGCCAGCAGTTTAAGGTTGGCCAAAGAGACCCAGTACTTC.

The chain recombines TRBV29-1 with TRBJ2-1; possibly TRBD1 for D (5 bases). The V gene's germline CDR1 is SQVTM and CDR2 ANQGSEA. The CDR3 contains 12 residues. V lost 4 bases and J 5 bases, leaving 9 bases between the germline ends. The chain's CDR3 is CSVGQWNNEQFF. The DNA of the CDR3 is TGCAGCGTTGGACAGTGGAACAATGAGCAGTTCTTC.

Concerning this clonotype: As the CDR3 is not closed by the conserved phenylalanine or tryptophan, this likely results from a read error. The chain links TRBV7-7 to TRBJ2-7, with D perhaps given as TRBD1 or TRBD2 (5 bases each). The CDR3 runs 13 residues. Germline CDR1 is SSHAT and CDR2 is FNYEAQ (reference sequence). The CDR3 nucleotides read TGTGCTAGCAGCTTGCTGGGGGAGTACGAGCAGTACCTC. Encoded protein: CASSLLGEYEQYL.

J is TRBJ2-7 and V is TRBV12-3 or TRBV12-4; 12 nucleotides agree with TRBD2. CDR3 length equals 15 residues. Trimming at V came to 4 bases and at J to 6 bases, leaving 7 bases not matched to a gene. CDR3 sequence reads: CASSYTSGRPIEQYF. CDR3 sequence (DNA): TGTGCCAGCAGTTATACTAGCGGGAGGCCCATCGAGCAGTACTTC.

Ten or more counts support this clonotype. V and J are TRBV29-1 and TRBJ2-3; no definite D call. Germline V gives CDR1 SQVTM, CDR2 ANQGSEA. V was cut by 5 bases and J by 3 bases, with 12 bases left in between. CDR3 length equals 13 residues. The CDR3 DNA reads TGCAGCGTTAGACCACGCATGACAGATACGCAGTATTTT. Amino acid sequence: CSVRPRMTDTQYF.

This clonotype was counted a few times. The chain couples TRBV7-3 to TRBJ2-5, with D possibly TRBD1 on 6 matching bases. The CDR3 has 16 residues. Germline CDR1 reads SGHTA; CDR2 reads FQGTGA. The V gene lost 2 bases and the J gene lost 4 bases, with 17 bases spanning the gap. CDR3 residues: CASSLCLTARGETQYF. CDR3 DNA: TGTGCCAGCAGCTTATGTTTGACAGCCAGGGGAGAGACCCAGTACTTC.

The table lists this clonotype with many counts. V and J are TRBV9 and TRBJ2-5; 16 bases match TRBD2. Germline V gene data show CDR1 as SGDLS and CDR2 as YYNGEE. Unmatched junction bases numbered 3, after V lost 3 bases and J lost 4 bases. The CDR3 spans 16 residues. CDR3 loop: CASSAGTSGGGETQYF. The CDR3 bases are TGTGCCAGCAGCGCCGGGACTAGCGGGGGGGGAGAGACCCAGTACTTC. The full variable domain, completed using reference TRBV9 and TRBJ2-5, is DSGVTQTPKHLITATGQRVTLRCSPRSGDLSVYWYQQSLDQGLQFLIQYYNGEERAKGNILERFSAQQFPDLHSELNLSSLELGDSALYFCASSAGTSGGGETQYFGPGTRLLVL.

The rearrangement links TRBV7-9 to TRBJ2-2; 10 bases agree with TRBD2. Germline V gives CDR1 SEHNR, CDR2 FQNEAQ (reference sequence). The CDR3 runs to 16 residues. V trimming: 7 bases; J trimming: 6 bases; junction bases outside the gene matches: 11. The chain's CDR3 is CASTSQAGGPAGELFF. Written as DNA, the CDR3 is TGTGCCAGCACCTCACAAGCGGGAGGGCCGGCCGGGGAGCTGTTTTTT.

This chain uses TRBV10-3 with TRBJ1-1, with TRBD1 matching 10 bases. The length of the CDR3 is 15 residues. Germline V gene sequence: CDR1 ENHRY, CDR2 SYGVKD. J gave up 2 bases and V 8 bases, and 8 bases lay outside the gene matches. CDR3 nucleotide sequence: TGTGCCATCCGCAAGGGACAGGGGATAAACACTGAAGCTTTCTTT. Translation gives CAIRKGQGINTEAFF.

A word on this clonotype: The germline gene is not matched at one end of the junction; a read error may be the cause. The J gene is TRBJ2-7, the V gene TRBV7-8; perhaps TRBD2 as D (6 bases). The CDR3 has 15 residues. In germline, CDR1 is SGHVS, CDR2 FQNEAQ. The CDR3: CACSVARESSYEQYF. The CDR3 DNA reads TGTGCCTGCAGCGTTGCGCGGGAAAGCTCCTACGAGCAGTACTTC.